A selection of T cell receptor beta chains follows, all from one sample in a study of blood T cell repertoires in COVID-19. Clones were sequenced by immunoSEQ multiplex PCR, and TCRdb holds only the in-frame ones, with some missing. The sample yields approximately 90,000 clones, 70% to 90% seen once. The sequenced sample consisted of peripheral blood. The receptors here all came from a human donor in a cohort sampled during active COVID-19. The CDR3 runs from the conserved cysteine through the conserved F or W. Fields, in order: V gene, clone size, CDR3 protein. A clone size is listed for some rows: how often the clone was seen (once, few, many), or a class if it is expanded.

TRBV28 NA CASGTGWGGYTF
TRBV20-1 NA CSASIPGLAGTDTQYF
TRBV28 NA CASSTGDRTYSSTDTQYF
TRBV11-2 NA CASSRLGVSRKTEAFF
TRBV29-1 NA CSSDTNTEAFF
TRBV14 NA CASSLEHGSYNEQFF
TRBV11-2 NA CASSLDRDRGRDTIYF
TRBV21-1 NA CASSKAGRRDTEAFF
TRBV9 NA CASSVVPGKCTDTQYF
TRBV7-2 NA CASTPGGGEQYF
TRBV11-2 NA CASSSGLAESYEQYF
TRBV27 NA CASSDIGTGSTEAFF
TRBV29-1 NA CSGAVDRGSFRDSYNEQFF
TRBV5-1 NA CASSRGESYEQYF
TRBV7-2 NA CASSPGQLGSPLHF
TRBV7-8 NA CASSPRGSNQPQHF
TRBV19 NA CASSFRGAYEQYF
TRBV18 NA CASSGQLNTEAFF
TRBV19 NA CASSIGLAGSPYEQYF
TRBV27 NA CASSPTETGELFF
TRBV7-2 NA CASSLQRGADTQYF
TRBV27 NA CASSLYLAGGSNEQFF
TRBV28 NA CASYGGLAGGYEQYF
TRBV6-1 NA CASSARVGQGRSNQPQHF
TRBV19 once CASSILIGGYRNQPQHF
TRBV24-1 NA CATSEWTSGRVDEQFF
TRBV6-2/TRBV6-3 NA CASSWDRGQGNSNQPQHF
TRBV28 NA CARLAGVLYEQYF
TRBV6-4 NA CASSDSTRGYTF
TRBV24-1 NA CATSVSGGTDTQYF
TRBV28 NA CASSWTGSRAEAFF
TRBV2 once CASSAITGENEKLFF
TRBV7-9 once CAVPPLTGYNEKLFF
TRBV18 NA CASSPIVNEKLFF
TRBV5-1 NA CASSLVMGGPGNTIYF
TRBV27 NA CASSLYPTGVGYGYTF
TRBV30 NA CAWRTRRQGFYGYTF